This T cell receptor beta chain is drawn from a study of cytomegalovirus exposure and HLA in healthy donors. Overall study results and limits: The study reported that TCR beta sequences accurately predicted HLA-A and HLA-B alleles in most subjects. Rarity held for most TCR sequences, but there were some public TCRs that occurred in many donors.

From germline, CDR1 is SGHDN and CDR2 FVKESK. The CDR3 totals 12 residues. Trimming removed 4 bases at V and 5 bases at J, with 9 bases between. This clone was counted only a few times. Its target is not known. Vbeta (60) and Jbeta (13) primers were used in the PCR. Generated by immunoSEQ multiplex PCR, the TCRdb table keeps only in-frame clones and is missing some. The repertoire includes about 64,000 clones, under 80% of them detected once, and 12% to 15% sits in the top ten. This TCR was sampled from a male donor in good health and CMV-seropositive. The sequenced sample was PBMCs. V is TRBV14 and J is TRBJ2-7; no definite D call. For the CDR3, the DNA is TGTGCCAGCAGCCCCTTAGCTGACGAGCAGTACTTC. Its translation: CASSPLADEQYF.